This TCR beta chain was sequenced for a study of T cell repertoires in cytomegalovirus infection. At the level of the study: Through public TCR beta signatures, both CMV infection and matching HLA type were indicated.

TCRdb re-derived calls from the reads in MiXCR, one entry per CDR3 protein. In the table there are 680,000 or so distinct CDR3 sequences, less than 40% of which are singletons. This clonotype was seen once. Its specificity is unknown. Study-level results: Based on cumulative public TCR beta family frequency, carriers of CMV plus the relevant HLA were identified.

The sequence was obtained from a human donor in good health (CMV status not recorded). Some clones in this sample may be carry-over from other donors' samples. Sample: PBMCs.

The DNA for the CDR3 is TGTGCCAGCAGATTTGGGACGCAGACCTACGAGCAGTACTTC. As protein: CASRFGTQTYEQYF. The J gene is TRBJ2-7, the V gene TRBV12-3 or TRBV12-4; D possibly uses TRBD1 or TRBD2 (5 bases each). CDR3 length: 14 amino acids. V lost 6 bases and J 2 bases, leaving 14 bases between the germline ends.